This T cell receptor beta chain was sequenced in a study of cytomegalovirus exposure and HLA in healthy donors. Overall study: Among about 179 million T cells, an earlier analysis found 90 million to 130 million unique TCR beta sequences. Study-level findings and limits: In a later analysis, at a false discovery rate of 0.05, 16,951 TCR beta sequences matched HLA alleles.

V lost 0 bases, J lost 3 bases, and 7 bases lay in between. Germline V CDR1 and CDR2: LGHNA, YSLEER. The CDR3 totals 14 residues. Amplification used 60 Vbeta primers and 13 Jbeta primers. In the study's own analysis: Counted up in a later analysis, unique TCR beta chains came to about 80 million, with about 9.9 million shared. Here immunoSEQ multiplex PCR was the method, and the copy in TCRdb shows in-frame clones only, minus some. That table supplies the V and J calls and clone size; D and trimming were determined from the DNA. There are 150,000 to 200,000 clones in the sample; 60% to 80% occur only once, and about 3.2% lies in the top ten. With regard to this clone: Its antigen is undetermined.

This TCR was sampled from a man aged 35-49 years in good health and CMV-seronegative. The material sequenced was PBMCs. The chain combines TRBV4-3 with TRBJ2-3; the D is unclear. CDR3 sequence reads: CASSQEASTDTQYF. CDR3 in DNA: TGCGCCAGCAGCCAAGAGGCCTCAACAGATACGCAGTATTTT.